This T cell receptor beta chain came from a study of beta chain features in type 1 diabetes. General study points: Shorter TCRB CDR3s, moderately but significantly so, were found in Type 1 diabetes patients in all four CD4+ subsets. More deletions and fewer insertions at VDJ junctions were seen in type 1 diabetes patients.

Germline CDR1 PRHDT, CDR2 FYEKMQ (reference sequence). CDR3 size: 12 residues. Trimming cost V 0 bases and J 8 bases, with 7 bases left between them. As concerns this clone: The antigen is not known.

On average, the one heparinised blood draw given by each donor was approximately 0.12 L. Expressed TCRB transcripts were sequenced after all isolated RNA was converted to cDNA. Naive, central memory and regulatory T cell samples averaged roughly 3.5 million reads. Sequencing used immunoSEQ multiplex PCR; TCRdb keeps in-frame clones, though not all of them. Among hundreds of thousands of clones listed, around 15% were seen once. The sequenced material came from naive CD4+ T cells from blood. J is TRBJ1-1 and V is TRBV13; D unclear. This TCR was sampled from a man between 18 and 29 years old with type 1 diabetes. DNA of the CDR3: TGTGCCAGCAGCTTAGGCGGTATAGAAGCTTTCTTT. It translates to CASSLGGIEAFF.